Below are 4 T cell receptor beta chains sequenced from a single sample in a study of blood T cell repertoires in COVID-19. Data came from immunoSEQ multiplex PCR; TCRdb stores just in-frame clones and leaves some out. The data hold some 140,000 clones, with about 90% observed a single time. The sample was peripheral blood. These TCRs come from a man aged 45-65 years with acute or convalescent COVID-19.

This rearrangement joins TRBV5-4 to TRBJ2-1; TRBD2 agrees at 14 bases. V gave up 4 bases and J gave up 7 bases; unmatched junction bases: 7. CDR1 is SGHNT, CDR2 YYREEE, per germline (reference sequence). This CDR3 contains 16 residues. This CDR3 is CASSPQRTSGGNEQFF. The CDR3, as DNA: TGTGCCAGCAGCCCCCAGAGGACTAGCGGGGGGAATGAGCAGTTCTTC.

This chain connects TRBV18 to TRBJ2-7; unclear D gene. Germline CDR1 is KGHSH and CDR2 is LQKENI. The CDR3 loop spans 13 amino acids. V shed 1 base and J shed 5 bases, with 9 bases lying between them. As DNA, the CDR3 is TGTGCCAGCTCACCACAAGCTTTGGACGAGCAGTACGTC. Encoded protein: CASSPQALDEQYV.

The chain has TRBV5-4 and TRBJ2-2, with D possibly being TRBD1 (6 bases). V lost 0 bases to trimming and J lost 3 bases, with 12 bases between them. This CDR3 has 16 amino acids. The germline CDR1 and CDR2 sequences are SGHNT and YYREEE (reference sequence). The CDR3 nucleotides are TGTGCCAGCAGCTTGGCCGGCCCAGGGGACACCGGGGAGCTGTTTTTT. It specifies CASSLAGPGDTGELFF.

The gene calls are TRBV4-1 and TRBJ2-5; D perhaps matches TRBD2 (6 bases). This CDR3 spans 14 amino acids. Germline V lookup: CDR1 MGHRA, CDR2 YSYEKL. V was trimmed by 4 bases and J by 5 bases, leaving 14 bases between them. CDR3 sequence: CASSLGRGRETQYF. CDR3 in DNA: TGCGCCAGCAGCCTAGGGAGAGGGAGGGAGACCCAGTACTTC.